This TCR beta chain emerged from a study of shared clonotypes between healthy human individuals. V was pared by 5 bases and J by 5 bases, with 12 bases between. The CDR3 runs 13 residues. The V gene's germline CDR1 is SGHTA and CDR2 FQGTGA. Only a few counts were recorded for this clone. Method: immunoSEQ multiplex PCR; TCRdb's copy keeps in-frame clones and lacks some. The sample comprises 2 million to 2.5 million clones, approximately 94% of which are singletons, and over 0.1% rests with the top ten. This TCR derives from a man between 18 and 29 years old in good health. The genes are TRBV7-3 and TRBJ1-1; D not resolved. Sample: naive CD4+ T cells sorted from blood. Sample subset: CD45RA+ positively selected. The CDR3: CASSLQDGTEAFF. The CDR3 DNA sequence: TGTGCCAGCAGCCTCCAAGACGGGACTGAAGCTTTCTTT.